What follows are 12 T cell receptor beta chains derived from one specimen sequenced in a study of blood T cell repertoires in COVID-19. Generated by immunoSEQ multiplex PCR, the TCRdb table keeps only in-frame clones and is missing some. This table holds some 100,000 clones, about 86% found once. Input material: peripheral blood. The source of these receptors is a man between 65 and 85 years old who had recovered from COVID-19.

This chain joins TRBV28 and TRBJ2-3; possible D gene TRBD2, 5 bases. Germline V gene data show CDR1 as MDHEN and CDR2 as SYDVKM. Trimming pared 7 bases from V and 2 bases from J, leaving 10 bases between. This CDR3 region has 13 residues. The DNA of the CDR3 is TGTGCCAGCAACACGGGGAACACAGATACGCAGTATTTT. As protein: CASNTGNTDTQYF.

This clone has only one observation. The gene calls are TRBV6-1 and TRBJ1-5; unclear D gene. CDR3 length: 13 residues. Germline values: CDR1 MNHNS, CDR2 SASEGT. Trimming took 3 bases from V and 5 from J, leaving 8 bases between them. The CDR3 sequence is CASSDQAYQPQHF. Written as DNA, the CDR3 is TGTGCCAGCAGTGACCAGGCGTATCAGCCCCAGCATTTT.

The CDR3 loop reads CASRKQGSYEQYF. For the CDR3, the DNA is TGTGCCAGCAGGAAACAGGGGTCGTACGAGCAGTACTTC. V gene TRBV6-5 combines with J gene TRBJ2-7; 7 bases fit TRBD1. This CDR3 has 13 amino acids. Germline V gene lookup returns CDR1 MNHEY and CDR2 SVGAGI. V was clipped by 6 bases and J by 4 bases; unmatched bases: 6.

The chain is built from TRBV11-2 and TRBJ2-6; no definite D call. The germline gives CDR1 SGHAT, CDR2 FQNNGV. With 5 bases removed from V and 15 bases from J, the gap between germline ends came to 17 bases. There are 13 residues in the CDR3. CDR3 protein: CASSPLHRFHLTF. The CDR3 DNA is TGTGCCAGCAGCCCACTTCATCGGTTCCACCTGACTTTC. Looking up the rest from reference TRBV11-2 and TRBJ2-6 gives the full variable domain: EAGVAQSPRYKIIEKRQSVAFWCNPISGHATLYWYQQILGQGPKLLIQFQNNGVVDDSQLPKDRFSAERLKGVDSTLKIQPAKLEDSAVYLCASSPLHRFHLTFGAGSRLTVL.

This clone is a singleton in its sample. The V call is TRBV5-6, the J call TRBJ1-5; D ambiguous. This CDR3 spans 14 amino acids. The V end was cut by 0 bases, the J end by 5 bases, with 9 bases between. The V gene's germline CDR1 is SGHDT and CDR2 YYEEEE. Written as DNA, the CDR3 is TGTGCCAGCAGCTTGGGAGGGCTCGATCAGCCCCAGCATTTT. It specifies CASSLGGLDQPQHF.

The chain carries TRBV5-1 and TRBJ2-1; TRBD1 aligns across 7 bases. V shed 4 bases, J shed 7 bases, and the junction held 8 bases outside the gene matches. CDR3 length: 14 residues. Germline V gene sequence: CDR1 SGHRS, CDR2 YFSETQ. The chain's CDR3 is CASSVEGAVNEQFF. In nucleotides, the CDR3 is TGCGCCAGCAGCGTAGAGGGGGCAGTTAATGAGCAGTTCTTC.

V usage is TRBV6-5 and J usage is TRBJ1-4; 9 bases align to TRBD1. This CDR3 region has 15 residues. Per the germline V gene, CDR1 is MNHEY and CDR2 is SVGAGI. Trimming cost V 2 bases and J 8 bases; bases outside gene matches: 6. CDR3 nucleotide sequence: TGTGCCAGCAGTTACGAGGGACAGGGAGGCGAAAAACTGTTTTTT. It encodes CASSYEGQGGEKLFF.

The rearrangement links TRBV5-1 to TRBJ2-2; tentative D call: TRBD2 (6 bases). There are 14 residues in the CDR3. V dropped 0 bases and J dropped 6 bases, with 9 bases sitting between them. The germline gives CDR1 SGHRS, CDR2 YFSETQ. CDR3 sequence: CASSLAGRSGELFF. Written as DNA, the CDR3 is TGCGCCAGCAGCTTGGCAGGGAGGTCCGGGGAGCTGTTTTTT.

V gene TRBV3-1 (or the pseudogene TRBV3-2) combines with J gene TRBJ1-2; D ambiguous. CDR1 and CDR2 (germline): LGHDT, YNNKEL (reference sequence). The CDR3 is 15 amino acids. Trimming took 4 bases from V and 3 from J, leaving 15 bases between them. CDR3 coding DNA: TGTGCCAGCAGCCTCCTAACAACAGCGGACTATGGCTACACCTTC. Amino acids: CASSLLTTADYGYTF.

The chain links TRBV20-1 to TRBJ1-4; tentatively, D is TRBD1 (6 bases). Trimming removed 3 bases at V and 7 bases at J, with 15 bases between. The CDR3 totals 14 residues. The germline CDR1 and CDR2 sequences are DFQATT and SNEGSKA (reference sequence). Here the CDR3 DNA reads TGCAGTGCTAGTCCTTCCGGGACACTTGAAAAACTGTTTTTT. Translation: CSASPSGTLEKLFF.

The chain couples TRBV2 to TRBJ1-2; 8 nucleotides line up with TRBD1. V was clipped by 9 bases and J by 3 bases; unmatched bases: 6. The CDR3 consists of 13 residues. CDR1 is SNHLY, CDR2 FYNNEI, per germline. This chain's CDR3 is CASQTGEDYGYTF. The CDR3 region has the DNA TGTGCCAGTCAGACAGGGGAGGACTATGGCTACACCTTC.

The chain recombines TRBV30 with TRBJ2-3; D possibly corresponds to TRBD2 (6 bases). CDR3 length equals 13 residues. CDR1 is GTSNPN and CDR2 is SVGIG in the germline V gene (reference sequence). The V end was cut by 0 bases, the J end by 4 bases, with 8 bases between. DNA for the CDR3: TGTGCCTGGAGTGTGCGGGGCGCAGATACGCAGTATTTT. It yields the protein CAWSVRGADTQYF.